This TCR beta chain was identified in a study of blood T cell repertoires in COVID-19. For the study at large: PBMCs, B-cell-depleted T cells, or T cells were the source of the cDNA or gDNA that made up the material.

The CDR3 is made up of 19 amino acids. Trimming took 4 bases from V and 4 from J; bases not matched to a gene: 17. Germline loops: CDR1 SEHNR, CDR2 FQNEAQ (reference sequence). Authors' data handling: Amplifying reference gene primers gave estimates of nucleated cell counts. Profiled with immunoSEQ multiplex PCR; TCRdb holds only in-frame clones, not every one. That table gives V, J and clone size, and the DNA gave D and trimming. The sample records 50,000 to 80,000 clones, about 90% being singletons. Seattle participants joined during active infection and were tracked over time. J is TRBJ2-2 and V is TRBV7-9; 8 nucleotides align to TRBD2. Sequencing used peripheral blood. This clonotype was obtained from an older woman with COVID-19, enrolled during active disease. The CDR3 loop reads CASSSPWDYAGGGTGELFF. CDR3 DNA: TGTGCCAGCAGCTCACCTTGGGACTACGCGGGAGGAGGCACCGGGGAGCTGTTTTTT. The variable domain in full, completed from reference TRBV7-9 and TRBJ2-2, reads DTGVSQNPRHKITKRGQNVTFRCDPISEHNRLYWYRQTLGQGPEFLTYFQNEAQLEKSRLLSDRFSAERPKGSFSTLEIQRTEQGDSAMYLCASSSPWDYAGGGTGELFFGEGSRLTVL.